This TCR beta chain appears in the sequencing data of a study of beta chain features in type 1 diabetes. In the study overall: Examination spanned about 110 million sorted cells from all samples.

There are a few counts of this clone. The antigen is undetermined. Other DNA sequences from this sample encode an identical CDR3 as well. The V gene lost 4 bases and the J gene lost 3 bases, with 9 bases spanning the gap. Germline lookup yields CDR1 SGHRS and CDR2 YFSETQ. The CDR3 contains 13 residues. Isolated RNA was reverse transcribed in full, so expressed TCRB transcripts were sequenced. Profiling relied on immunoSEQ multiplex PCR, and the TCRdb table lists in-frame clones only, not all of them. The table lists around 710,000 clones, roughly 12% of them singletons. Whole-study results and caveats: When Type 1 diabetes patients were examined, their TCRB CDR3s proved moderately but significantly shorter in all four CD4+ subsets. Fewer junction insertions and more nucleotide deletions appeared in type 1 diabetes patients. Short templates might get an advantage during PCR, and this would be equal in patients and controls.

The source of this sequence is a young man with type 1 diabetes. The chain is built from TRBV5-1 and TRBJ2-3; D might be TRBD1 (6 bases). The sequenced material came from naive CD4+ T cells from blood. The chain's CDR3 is CASSLQGTDTQYF. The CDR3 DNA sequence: TGCGCCAGCAGCCTACAGGGTACAGATACGCAGTATTTT. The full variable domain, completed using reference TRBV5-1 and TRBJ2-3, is KAGVTQTPRYLIKTRGQQVTLSCSPISGHRSVSWYQQTPGQGLQFLFEYFSETQRNKGNFPGRFSGRQFSNSRSEMNVSTLELGDSALYLCASSLQGTDTQYFGPGTRLTVL.